Reported below is one T cell receptor beta chain. What it binds is unknown. Method: immunoSEQ multiplex PCR; TCRdb's copy keeps in-frame clones and lacks some. The sample lists 150,000 or so clones; roughly nine tenths were seen once. The entry originates in a study of T cell responses to AZD1222 COVID-19 vaccine. Findings of the study overall: With dominance at 160-218 and 743-854, vaccine-associated CD4 TCRs spanned spike. None of the repertoires were sampled until the peak T cell response had passed. Donors skewed white British and female; clonal diversity was possibly underestimated.

Germline loops: CDR1 DFQATT, CDR2 SNEGSKA (reference sequence). V gave up 3 bases and J gave up 9 bases, with 21 bases separating them. The CDR3 runs to 15 residues. The chain links TRBV20-1 to TRBJ1-5, with D perhaps matching TRBD1 (6 bases). The sequences come from peripheral blood, collected after recovery from COVID-19. This receptor was taken from an adult who had recovered from COVID-19. Here the CDR3 reads CSASPRGGGVAPQHF. In DNA form, the CDR3 reads TGCAGTGCTAGTCCGCGGGGGGGCGGGGTTGCGCCCCAGCATTTT.